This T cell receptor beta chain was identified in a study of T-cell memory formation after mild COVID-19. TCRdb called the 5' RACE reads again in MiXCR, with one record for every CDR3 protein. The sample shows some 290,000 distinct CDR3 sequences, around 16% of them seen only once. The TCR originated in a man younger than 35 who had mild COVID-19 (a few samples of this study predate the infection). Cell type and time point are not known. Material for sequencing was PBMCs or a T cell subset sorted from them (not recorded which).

The CDR3 spells CSAGGTSGGAVSTDTQYF. CDR3 bases: TGCAGTGCAGGGGGGACTAGCGGGGGGGCCGTTAGCACAGATACGCAGTATTTT. The chain has TRBV20-1 and TRBJ2-3, with 16 bases fitting TRBD2. CDR1 DFQATT and CDR2 SNEGSKA come from the germline V gene (reference sequence). Trimming at V came to 6 bases and at J to 0 bases, leaving 9 bases not matched to a gene. This CDR3 contains 18 residues.